These 23 T cell receptor beta chains originate from one sample sequenced in a study of human T cells and chemical hapten exposure. Described time point: healthy volunteer bleed at 6 weeks. Extraction of total RNA was performed on unfractionated whole blood. TCRdb fed the RACE reads into MiXCR, producing one record per CDR3 protein. The repertoire holds more than 75,000 distinct CDR3 sequences, over 7% seen once, with around 1.6% in the top ten. The sequenced sample consisted of whole blood. The receptors originated from a male donor in good health. Some clones in this sample may be carry-over from other donors' samples.

The V gene is TRBV20-1, the J gene TRBJ1-4; D might be TRBD1 (6 bases). Trimming removed 6 bases from V and 0 bases from J, with 14 bases in between. CDR1 is DFQATT, CDR2 SNEGSKA, per germline (reference sequence). The CDR3 totals 15 residues. The CDR3 DNA reads TGCAGTGCCCGGACAGCCAAAACAACTAATGAAAAACTGTTTTTT. It translates to CSARTAKTTNEKLFF.

The gene calls are TRBV10-3 and TRBJ2-1, with 10 nucleotides matching TRBD2. Germline V gene lookup returns CDR1 ENHRY and CDR2 SYGVKD. This CDR3 spans 15 amino acids. The J segment lost 7 bases and the V segment lost 5 bases, leaving 8 bases of the junction unmatched. The CDR3 region is CAISLGGLAKNEQFF. CDR3 DNA: TGTGCCATCAGTCTGGGGGGACTAGCGAAGAATGAGCAGTTCTTC.

This clonotype was counted only a few times. In DNA, the CDR3 is TGCAGCGTTTTAACAGGGAACACCGGGGAGCTGTTTTTT. Translating gives CSVLTGNTGELFF. V usage is TRBV29-1 and J usage is TRBJ2-2; the D gene is possibly TRBD1 (5 bases). From germline, CDR1 is SQVTM and CDR2 ANQGSEA. V shed 5 bases and J shed 1 base, with 8 bases lying between them. This CDR3 is built from 13 residues.

This clonotype was detected ten times or more. CDR3 sequence reads: CASNFRGTDLSEQYF. The DNA for the CDR3 is TGTGCCAGCAATTTCCGCGGGACGGACCTCTCCGAGCAGTACTTC. V gene TRBV2 combines with J gene TRBJ2-7; a weak D match, TRBD2 (6 bases). The CDR3 spans 15 residues. Trimming shortened V by 7 bases and J by 6 bases, and 22 bases separated the two germline ends. Per the germline V gene, CDR1 is SNHLY and CDR2 is FYNNEI.

This clonotype has a handful of counts. The rearrangement links TRBV20-1 to TRBJ2-3; 7 nucleotides line up with TRBD1. Germline V gives CDR1 DFQATT, CDR2 SNEGSKA (reference sequence). The length of the CDR3 is 13 residues. The junction had 9 bases not matched to a gene; V was cut back by 6 bases and J by 6 bases. The CDR3 DNA follows: TGCAGTGCGCTGACAGGGACCGTCGATACGCAGTATTTT. Residues: CSALTGTVDTQYF.

The rearrangement links TRBV27 to TRBJ2-1; D ambiguous. Trimming removed 10 bases from V and 8 bases from J, with 15 bases in between. The CDR3 consists of 12 residues. Germline loops: CDR1 MNHEY, CDR2 SMNVEV (reference sequence). The CDR3: CATGPHGDEQFF. The CDR3 nucleotides are TGTGCCACCGGACCTCACGGCGATGAGCAGTTCTTC.

The gene calls are TRBV7-8 and TRBJ2-7; D unresolved. V was clipped by 3 bases and J by 5 bases, with 14 bases between them. Germline V gives CDR1 SGHVS, CDR2 FQNEAQ. This CDR3 has 14 residues. The CDR3 loop reads CASSLLASVNEQYF. CDR3 bases: TGTGCCAGCAGCTTGCTCGCCAGCGTAAACGAGCAGTACTTC.

The CDR3 DNA is TGTGCCAGCAGGATAGCGGGAATGGCAGATACGCAGTATTTT. Encoded protein: CASRIAGMADTQYF. The gene calls are TRBV2 and TRBJ2-3; 8 nucleotides align to TRBD2. J lost 4 bases, V lost 6 bases, and 6 bases had no gene match. Germline V gives CDR1 SNHLY, CDR2 FYNNEI. The CDR3 runs 14 residues.

The rearrangement links TRBV7-9 to TRBJ2-1; 7 bases map to TRBD1. The length of the CDR3 is 17 residues. The trim removed 1 base at V and 2 bases at J, leaving 8 bases unmatched. Germline V gene lookup returns CDR1 SEHNR and CDR2 FQNEAQ (reference sequence). CDR3 DNA sequence: TGTGCCAGCAGCTTAGTTTCAGGGGGTGGCCCCTACAATGAGCAGTTCTTC. As protein: CASSLVSGGGPYNEQFF.

This clonotype was detected many times. V and J are TRBV11-3 and TRBJ2-3, with D perhaps assigned TRBD1 or TRBD2 (6 bases each). CDR3 size: 15 residues. Trimming cost V 6 bases and J 6 bases, with 19 bases left between them. Germline V lookup: CDR1 SGHNT, CDR2 YENEEA. DNA for the CDR3: TGTGCCAGCAGTCCCCGGGGGCTAGCATCGGATACGCAGTATTTT. Translating gives CASSPRGLASDTQYF.

The V and J genes are TRBV7-9 and TRBJ2-1, with TRBD2 as a possible D gene (6 bases). The CDR3 is 12 residues long. V shed 3 bases and J shed 10 bases, with 10 bases lying between them. Germline CDR1 reads SEHNR; CDR2 reads FQNEAQ (reference sequence). CDR3 in DNA: TGTGCCAGCAGCTTGAGTGGGGGGGAGCAGTTCTTC. Its translation: CASSLSGGEQFF.

In this sample, this clonotype turned up a few times. This chain connects TRBV6-1 to TRBJ1-2; a possible D gene is TRBD1 (5 bases). Germline V CDR1 and CDR2: MNHNS, SASEGT. This CDR3 is built from 15 residues. The V end was cut by 4 bases, the J end by 3 bases, with 15 bases between. Written as DNA, the CDR3 is TGTGCCAGCAGTGGAAGGGACGACACGGACTATGGCTACACCTTC. As protein: CASSGRDDTDYGYTF.

CDR3 in amino acids: CASSQDRAGETEAFF. The CDR3, as DNA: TGCGCCAGCAGCCAAGATAGGGCAGGGGAAACTGAAGCTTTCTTT. The chain employs TRBV4-3 and TRBJ1-1, with D tentatively TRBD1 (6 bases). This CDR3 is built from 15 residues. V lost 0 bases and J 5 bases, leaving 13 bases between the germline ends. Germline CDR1 is LGHNA and CDR2 is YSLEER.

This clonotype showed up just a few times. The chain joins TRBV5-6 to TRBJ1-2; TRBD1 matches 10 bases. The CDR3 spans 14 residues. CDR1 SGHDT and CDR2 YYEEEE come from the germline V gene. Trimming took 5 bases from V and 3 from J; bases not matched to a gene: 4. CDR3 in amino acids: CASSRGQGDYGYTF. Here the CDR3 DNA reads TGTGCCAGCAGTCGCGGACAGGGGGACTATGGCTACACCTTC.

The chain recombines TRBV20-1 with TRBJ1-2; the D gene is possibly TRBD1 (6 bases). Trimming shortened V by 0 bases and J by 4 bases, and 12 bases separated the two germline ends. Germline values: CDR1 DFQATT, CDR2 SNEGSKA (reference sequence). The CDR3 is 14 amino acids. Here the CDR3 DNA reads TGCAGTGCTAGAGATCAGGGGCTTGCCTATGGCTACACCTTC. Translation: CSARDQGLAYGYTF.

This clonotype was seen a handful of times. The chain is built from TRBV27 and TRBJ1-5; no reliable D call. Germline values: CDR1 MNHEY, CDR2 SMNVEV (reference sequence). V gave up 5 bases and J gave up 2 bases, with 7 bases separating them. CDR3 size: 13 residues. The CDR3 is CASSGLGNQPQHF. CDR3 DNA: TGTGCCAGCAGTGGGTTGGGCAATCAGCCCCAGCATTTT.

V is TRBV5-1 and J is TRBJ1-5, with 7 positions matching TRBD1. The CDR3 is made up of 15 amino acids. V lost 0 bases to trimming and J lost 3 bases; unmatched junction nucleotides: 3. CDR1 is SGHRS, CDR2 YFSETQ, per germline. The CDR3 reads CASSLGQGINQPQHF. The CDR3 DNA is TGCGCCAGCAGCTTGGGACAGGGAATCAATCAGCCCCAGCATTTT.

The V and J genes are TRBV18 and TRBJ2-3; D assignment may be TRBD1 or TRBD2 (6 bases each). Trimming cost V 6 bases and J 3 bases, with 22 bases left between them. Germline loops: CDR1 KGHSH, CDR2 LQKENI. This CDR3 has 17 amino acids. Written as DNA, the CDR3 is TGTGCCAGCTCTCCGGACAGTACGGGGGTCCCGACAGATACGCAGTATTTT. As protein: CASSPDSTGVPTDTQYF.

This clonotype was detected a few times. The chain couples TRBV6-2 or TRBV6-3 to TRBJ2-2; 11 bases are shared with TRBD2. CDR1 is MNHEY and CDR2 is SVGEGT in the germline V gene. The CDR3 runs 19 residues. V shed 2 bases and J 5 bases; nucleotides not matched to a gene: 13. The CDR3 loop reads CASSYRPVLAGGFTGELFF. CDR3 DNA sequence: TGTGCCAGCAGTTACCGCCCCGTCCTAGCGGGGGGATTTACCGGGGAGCTGTTTTTT.

This clonotype was recorded a few times. The gene calls are TRBV6-2 or TRBV6-3 and TRBJ1-5; D possibly corresponds to TRBD1 (5 bases). From germline, CDR1 is MNHEY and CDR2 SVGEGT. V shed 1 base and J shed 11 bases, with 6 bases lying between them. The CDR3 is 11 residues long. The CDR3 nucleotides read TGTGCCAGCAGTTACTGGGGGGCCCAGCATTTT. Residues: CASSYWGAQHF.

The chain combines TRBV6-1 with TRBJ1-1; no clear D. The CDR3 runs to 13 residues. Germline lookup yields CDR1 MNHNS and CDR2 SASEGT. V was clipped by 2 bases and J by 11 bases, with 15 bases between them. Written as DNA, the CDR3 is TGTGCCAGCAGTGAAATTTCTACCATCGGGGCTTTCTTT. Translated: CASSEISTIGAFF.

Many counts were recorded for this clonotype. The V gene is TRBV2, the J gene TRBJ1-1; tentatively, D is TRBD1 (5 bases). Trimming shortened V by 3 bases and J by 3 bases, and 17 bases separated the two germline ends. The CDR3 is 16 residues long. CDR1 and CDR2 from the germline V gene are SNHLY and FYNNEI. CDR3 amino acids: CASSDMTVIMDTEAFF. The CDR3 coding sequence is TGTGCCAGCAGTGATATGACAGTTATAATGGACACTGAAGCTTTCTTT. The full variable domain, its missing parts supplied by reference TRBV2 and TRBJ1-1, is EPEVTQTPSHQVTQMGQEVILRCVPISNHLYFYWYRQILGQKVEFLVSFYNNEISEKSEIFDDQFSVERPDGSNFTLKIRSTKLEDSAMYFCASSDMTVIMDTEAFFGQGTRLTVV.

This clonotype was seen a handful of times. The rearrangement uses TRBV4-2 and TRBJ2-3; possibly TRBD2 for D (6 bases). There are 14 residues in the CDR3. The V gene lost 1 base and the J gene lost 3 bases, with 8 bases spanning the gap. Germline V gene lookup returns CDR1 LGHNA and CDR2 YNFKEQ. DNA for the CDR3: TGTGCCAGCAGCCAAGCGCGGGATACAGATACGCAGTATTTT. It encodes CASSQARDTDTQYF.